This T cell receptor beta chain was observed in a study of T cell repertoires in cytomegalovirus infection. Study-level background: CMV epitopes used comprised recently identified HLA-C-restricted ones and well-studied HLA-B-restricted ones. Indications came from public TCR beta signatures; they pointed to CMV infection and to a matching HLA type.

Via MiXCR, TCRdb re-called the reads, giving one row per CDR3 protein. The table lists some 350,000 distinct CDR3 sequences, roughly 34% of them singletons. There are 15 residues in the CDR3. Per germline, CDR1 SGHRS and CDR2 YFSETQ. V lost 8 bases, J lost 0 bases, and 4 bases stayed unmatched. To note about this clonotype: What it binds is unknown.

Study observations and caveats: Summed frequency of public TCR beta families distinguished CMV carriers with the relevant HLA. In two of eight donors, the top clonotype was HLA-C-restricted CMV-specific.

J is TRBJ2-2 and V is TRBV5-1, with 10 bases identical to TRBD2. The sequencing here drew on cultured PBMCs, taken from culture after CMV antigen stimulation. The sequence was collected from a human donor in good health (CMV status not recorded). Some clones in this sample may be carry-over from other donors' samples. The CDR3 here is CASTGLAANTGELFF. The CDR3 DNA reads TGCGCCAGTACCGGACTAGCGGCGAACACCGGGGAGCTGTTTTTT.